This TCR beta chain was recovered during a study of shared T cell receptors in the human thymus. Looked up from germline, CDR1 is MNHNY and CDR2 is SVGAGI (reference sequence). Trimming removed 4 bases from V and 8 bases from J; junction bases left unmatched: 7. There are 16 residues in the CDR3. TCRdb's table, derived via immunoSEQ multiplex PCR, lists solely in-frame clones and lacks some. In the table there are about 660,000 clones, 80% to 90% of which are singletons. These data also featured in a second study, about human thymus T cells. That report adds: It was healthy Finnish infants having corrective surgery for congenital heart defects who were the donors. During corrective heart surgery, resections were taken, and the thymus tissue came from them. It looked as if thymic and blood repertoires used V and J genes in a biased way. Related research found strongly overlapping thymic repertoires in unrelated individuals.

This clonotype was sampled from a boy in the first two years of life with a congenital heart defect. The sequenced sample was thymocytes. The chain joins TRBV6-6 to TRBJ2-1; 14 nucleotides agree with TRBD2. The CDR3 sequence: CASSWGLAGAGYEQFF. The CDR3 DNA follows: TGTGCCAGCAGTTGGGGACTAGCGGGGGCCGGGTATGAGCAGTTCTTC.